This T cell receptor (beta chain) was captured in a study of control samples from healthy donors and cancer patients (dated by TCRdb to between 2020 and 2021). The library was produced with the immunoSEQ multiplex PCR assay. The table was pulled from immuneACCESS by TCRdb, which kept in-frame rearrangements only. Such tables lose some clones; where checked, under half of the loss comes from unresolved V genes, and the rest has no known cause. This sample has 74,000 or so clones in its table, and over 75% of those were observed once. The ten biggest clones cover 5.5% to 7.5% of the sample. CDR1 and CDR2 were assigned from the germline V gene (reference sequence) as DFQATT and SNEGSKA. V was cut back by 1 base and J by 8 bases, leaving a gap of 5 bases between them. The CDR3 starts with the cysteine, ends with the phenylalanine, and has 11 residues. CDR3 DNA only is kept here, 33 bases in frame from base 1.

Worth noting for this clone: The clone's antigen remains unknown. Per-base qualities were not stored, and no clone one base away is much larger.

The sequence is built from TRBV20-1 and TRBJ2-2, with no reliable assignment of the D segment. The sequencing sample was made of blood. The clonotype originates from a man in his forties or fifties in good health. The DNA sequence follows: TGCAGTGCTAGAGTAGGGGGGGAGCTGTTTTTT. Translated, this is CSARVGGELFF.